This T cell receptor beta chain came from a study of CXCR3-negative and CXCR3-positive naive CD8 T cells. All TRB cDNA libraries came from 5' RACE performed with UMI labels. TCRdb processed the 5' RACE reads again and assigns one entry to each CDR3 protein, with no DNA. The data show under 150,000 distinct CDR3 sequences, and the top ten clones hold around 0.28%. As for this clonotype: Its antigen is not identified.

Germline loops: CDR1 MNHEY, CDR2 SVGAGI. CDR3 size: 14 residues. Notes on the study in general: When CXCR3-positive naive cells were set against CXCR3-negative naive cells, the former had more hydrophobic TRB CDR3s.

The receptor's source is a human donor in good health. Some clones in this sample may be carry-over from other donors' samples. The J gene is TRBJ2-7, the V gene TRBV6-5; TCRdb selects TRBD1, and the lack of DNA leaves this call unchecked. Material for sequencing was naive CXCR3+ CD8+ T cells from blood. As for subset: CD45RO-CCR7+CD27+CD95- naive CD8+ T cells expressing CXCR3 (TNR3+). CDR3 residues: CASSYADRGLEQYF.